One and the same sample provided the 9 T cell receptor beta chains below, sequenced in a study of blood T cells in healthy people across ages. Then a second PCR, running roughly 6 to 11 cycles, was carried out with a sample-barcoded 5' primer and a J-beta primer mix. One entry per CDR3 protein results from TCRdb running MiXCR on the 5' RACE reads. The sample holds 650,000 to 700,000 distinct CDR3 sequences, over 40% seen once. The sequenced sample consisted of blood. These receptors were collected from an elderly woman in good health.

A remark on this clonotype: A much larger clone differs by one base, so this may be a read error. The chain links TRBV28 to TRBJ2-5, with unresolved D. The germline V and J ends were trimmed by 4 bases and 5 bases, with 20 bases remaining between them. The V gene's germline CDR1 is MDHEN and CDR2 SYDVKM. This CDR3 has 16 residues. The CDR3 DNA reads TGTGCCAGCAGTTCCCCTCTCCAACAGATTCGGGAGACCCAGTACTTC. It translates to CASSSPLQQIRETQYF.

The table lists this clonotype with many counts. The chain employs TRBV20-1 and TRBJ2-5; tentative D call: TRBD2 (6 bases). This CDR3 is 14 amino acids long. V was trimmed by 6 bases and J by 2 bases, leaving 16 bases between them. Germline V gene sequence: CDR1 DFQATT, CDR2 SNEGSKA (reference sequence). The CDR3 is CSARTKIIQETQYF. For the CDR3, the DNA is TGCAGTGCCAGGACTAAGATAATACAAGAGACCCAGTACTTC.

The CDR3 DNA reads as TGTGCCAGCAGTTACCTACCGGGGGGCGGGGAGCTGTTTTTT. Translation gives CASSYLPGGGELFF. The chain is built from TRBV6-6 and TRBJ2-2, with 7 nucleotides matching TRBD2. J gave up 7 bases and V 2 bases, and 4 bases lay outside the gene matches. The germline CDR1 and CDR2 sequences are MNHNY and SVGAGI (reference sequence). The CDR3 extends over 14 amino acids.

In its sample, this clonotype was seen a few times. CDR3 loop: CASSRGTGLASFETQYF. The CDR3 nucleotides are TGCGCCAGCAGCCGAGGAACTGGACTAGCGTCTTTTGAGACCCAGTACTTC. V usage is TRBV4-1 and J usage is TRBJ2-5, with 9 positions matching TRBD2. CDR1 MGHRA and CDR2 YSYEKL come from the germline V gene. V lost 4 bases to trimming and J lost 5 bases; unmatched junction nucleotides: 14. The CDR3 sequence is 17 residues long.

This clonotype was seen many times. This chain connects TRBV9 to TRBJ2-5, with 7 nucleotides matching TRBD2. Germline CDR1 reads SGDLS; CDR2 reads YYNGEE. Trimming cost V 3 bases and J 4 bases; bases outside gene matches: 3. This CDR3 region has 13 residues. In nucleotides, the CDR3 is TGTGCCAGCAGCGCCCGACTAGCAGAGACCCAGTACTTC. Its translation: CASSARLAETQYF.

This clonotype was recorded at least ten times. The chain employs TRBV28 and TRBJ1-2, with D maybe TRBD1 (6 bases). Germline-derived CDR1 and CDR2 are MDHEN and SYDVKM. V lost 3 bases to trimming and J lost 0 bases, with 14 bases between them. CDR3 length equals 16 residues. The CDR3 spells CASSLEGGLSNYGYTF. CDR3 bases: TGTGCCAGCAGTTTGGAGGGGGGGCTTTCTAACTATGGCTACACCTTC.

The chain is built from TRBV5-1 and TRBJ1-2; D remains unclear. Trimming took 6 bases from V and 4 from J, leaving 19 bases between them. The CDR3 spans 15 residues. Germline V lookup: CDR1 SGHRS, CDR2 YFSETQ. CDR3 in amino acids: CASTYLGSSSYGYTF. Written as DNA, the CDR3 is TGCGCCAGCACCTACTTGGGGTCATCCTCCTATGGCTACACCTTC.

The chain joins TRBV4-3 to TRBJ2-2; TRBD2 matches at 14 bases. CDR3 length: 19 amino acids. Per germline, CDR1 LGHNA and CDR2 YSLEER. V dropped 0 bases and J dropped 0; count of bases not matched to a gene: 3. DNA of the CDR3: TGCGCCAGCAGCCAAGATCTGACTAGCGGGGGGGCGAACACCGGGGAGCTGTTTTTT. Protein: CASSQDLTSGGANTGELFF.

This clonotype came up many times. The chain employs TRBV29-1 and TRBJ1-2; 10 nucleotides line up with TRBD1. This CDR3 spans 15 amino acids. The V and J ends lost 7 bases and 6 bases, in that order; junction bases with no gene match: 14. The germline V gene has CDR1 SQVTM and CDR2 ANQGSEA. The CDR3 DNA reads as TGCAGCGCTAACTCGCCGGGACAGGGGCCCAATGGCTACACCTTC. This gives the protein CSANSPGQGPNGYTF.